The 12 T cell receptor beta chains below all came from one sample that was sequenced in a study of lymphopenia after photon versus proton radiotherapy. Sequencing used immunoSEQ multiplex PCR; TCRdb keeps in-frame clones, though not all of them. The sample includes approximately 62,000 clones, approximately 84% of them seen just once. Source: peripheral blood, taken from a patient treated with proton-based radiotherapy. The receptors derive from a man aged 55 to 70 with pancreatic cancer.

This chain uses TRBV7-9 with TRBJ2-7; D is uncertain. Per the germline V gene, CDR1 is SEHNR and CDR2 is FQNEAQ (reference sequence). The CDR3 spans 13 residues. V gave up 5 bases and J gave up 1 base, with 9 bases separating them. CDR3 in DNA: TGTGCCAGCAGCCCCGACGGGTCCTACGAGCAGTACTTC. Protein sequence: CASSPDGSYEQYF.

The V call is TRBV9, the J call TRBJ2-5; D possibly matches TRBD1 or TRBD2 (5 bases each). Trimming stripped 1 base from V and 5 bases from J, with 18 bases between. Germline assignment: CDR1 SGDLS and CDR2 YYNGEE. CDR3 length: 16 residues. CDR3 bases: TGTGCCAGCAGCGTAATGGGGGAAAAAGATGTGGAGACCCAGTACTTC. Translating it yields CASSVMGEKDVETQYF.

The chain employs TRBV7-2 and TRBJ2-6; D ambiguous. Germline V gives CDR1 SGHTA, CDR2 FQGNSA. The CDR3 covers 15 residues. V shed 4 bases and J shed 0 bases, with 7 bases lying between them. CDR3 protein: CASSSTDSGANVLTF. CDR3 bases: TGTGCCAGCAGCTCAACTGACTCTGGGGCCAACGTCCTGACTTTC. Filled out from reference TRBV7-2 and TRBJ2-6, the complete variable domain reads GAGVSQSPSNKVTEKGKDVELRCDPISGHTALYWYRQSLGQGLEFLIYFQGNSAPDKSGLPSDRFSAERTGGSVSTLTIQRTQQEDSAVYLCASSSTDSGANVLTFGAGSRLTVL.

Concerning this clone: This sample also contains other DNA sequences that code for the same CDR3. This rearrangement joins TRBV7-2 to TRBJ1-5; no clear D. In germline, CDR1 is SGHTA, CDR2 FQGNSA. The CDR3 covers 14 residues. The V end was cut by 0 bases, the J end by 0 bases, with 3 bases between. CDR3 protein: CASSLAGSNQPQHF. The CDR3 DNA sequence: TGTGCCAGCAGCTTAGCCGGTAGCAATCAGCCCCAGCATTTT.

This rearrangement joins TRBV6-6 to TRBJ2-1; D ambiguous. This CDR3 comprises 12 residues. V was shortened by 3 bases and J by 8 bases, with 8 bases between the two germline ends. The V gene's germline CDR1 is MNHNY and CDR2 SVGAGI (reference sequence). The DNA of the CDR3 is TGTGCCAGCAGTTATAATCCTCATGAGCAGTTCTTC. The encoded protein is CASSYNPHEQFF.

The gene calls are TRBV9 and TRBJ2-5; TRBD2 aligns across 11 bases. With 0 bases clipped from V and 5 bases from J, the junction kept 6 bases outside the gene matches. Germline values: CDR1 SGDLS, CDR2 YYNGEE. The length of the CDR3 is 16 residues. The CDR3 DNA follows: TGTGCCAGCAGCGTAGGTAGCGGGAGGGCACGGGAGACCCAGTACTTC. Protein sequence: CASSVGSGRARETQYF. Looking up the rest from reference TRBV9 and TRBJ2-5 gives the full variable domain: DSGVTQTPKHLITATGQRVTLRCSPRSGDLSVYWYQQSLDQGLQFLIQYYNGEERAKGNILERFSAQQFPDLHSELNLSSLELGDSALYFCASSVGSGRARETQYFGPGTRLLVL.

This chain uses TRBV28 with TRBJ2-5, with TRBD1 as a possible D gene (5 bases). This CDR3 spans 14 amino acids. Germline CDR1 and CDR2: MDHEN and SYDVKM. Trimming pared 6 bases from V and 2 bases from J, leaving 13 bases between. The CDR3 loop reads CASSRVPGQETQYF. The CDR3 DNA follows: TGTGCCAGCAGCAGAGTTCCAGGGCAAGAGACCCAGTACTTC.

The CDR3, as DNA: TGCGCCAGCAGCCCGGGACAAGATACGCAGTATTTT. Residues: CASSPGQDTQYF. This chain links TRBV5-1 with TRBJ2-3; a weak D match, TRBD1 (6 bases). The CDR3 length is 12 residues. Trimming shortened V by 4 bases and J by 5 bases, and 8 bases separated the two germline ends. Germline loops: CDR1 SGHRS, CDR2 YFSETQ.

This clone is a singleton in its sample. This chain uses TRBV5-6 with TRBJ2-7; 7 bases agree with TRBD1. J was trimmed by 6 bases and V by 4 bases; bases with no gene match: 7. The CDR3 loop spans 13 amino acids. The germline V gene has CDR1 SGHDT and CDR2 YYEEEE. The CDR3 loop is CASSPGTEPEQYF. CDR3 coding DNA: TGTGCCAGCAGCCCGGGGACAGAGCCCGAGCAGTACTTC.

This clone was detected only once. V gene TRBV19 combines with J gene TRBJ2-1; 7 bases are shared with TRBD2. CDR1 is LNHDA and CDR2 is SQIVND in the germline V gene (reference sequence). The V segment lost 2 bases and the J segment 4 bases; nucleotides outside the gene matches: 11. The CDR3 totals 17 residues. The CDR3 bases are TGTGCCAGTAGTATAAACACACCTAGCGGCTTTTACAATGAGCAGTTCTTC. Its translation is CASSINTPSGFYNEQFF.

This chain connects TRBV5-6 to TRBJ1-2; D is ambiguous. Germline V gives CDR1 SGHDT, CDR2 YYEEEE. This CDR3 contains 15 residues. V was cut by 0 bases and J by 7 bases, with 16 bases left in between. This chain's CDR3 is CASSLGLSIVGGYTF. DNA for the CDR3: TGTGCCAGCAGCTTGGGTTTAAGCATTGTCGGTGGCTACACCTTC.

The V and J genes are TRBV5-6 and TRBJ1-5, with TRBD1 identical over 11 bases. This CDR3 is built from 17 residues. CDR1 and CDR2 (germline): SGHDT, YYEEEE. Trimming took 4 bases from V and 1 from J; bases not matched to a gene: 7. The CDR3 is CASSRGQGATSNQPQHF. CDR3 nucleotides: TGTGCCAGCAGCCGCGGACAGGGGGCGACAAGCAATCAGCCCCAGCATTTT.